Listed below are T cell receptor beta chains from one sample, sequenced in a study of T cell clonotyping in hematopoietic cell transplantation. Some clones are missing from TCRdb's copy, which holds only in-frame ones; the method was immunoSEQ multiplex PCR. The table lists some 30,000 clones, more than 70% of them singletons. The sequencing here drew on peripheral blood mononuclear cells, taken before stem cell transplant. The origin of the receptors is a man aged 50 to 60 with myelodysplastic syndrome. Some clones in this sample may be carry-over from other donors' samples. CDR3s include the opening cysteine and the closing phenylalanine or tryptophan. D genes are given only for firm matches. The size entry is marked missing in some rows and otherwise reads once, few, many or a size class.

V	J	size	length	D	DNA	CDR3
TRBV5-6	TRBJ1-2	-	12	-	TGTGCCAGCAGCATCGCGGTGGGTGGCTACACCTTC	CASSIAVGGYTF
TRBV7-6	TRBJ1-1	-	14	-	TGTGCCAGCAGCTTAGGGGGACAGAACACTGAAGCTTTCTTT	CASSLGGQNTEAFF
TRBV5-6	TRBJ2-5	-	11	-	TGTGCCAGCAGCTTCCAAGAGACCCAGTACTTC	CASSFQETQYF
TRBV5-1	TRBJ1-2	-	14	TRBD1	TGCGCCAGCAGTTCCAGGGGGTCGGACTATGGCTACACCTTC	CASSSRGSDYGYTF
TRBV6-1	TRBJ2-5	-	14	TRBD1	TGTGCCAGCAGTGACCGGGACAGGCAAGAGACCCAGTACTTC	CASSDRDRQETQYF
TRBV6-6	TRBJ1-1	-	15	-	TGTGCCAGCAGCTCCCCCGGGGGGCGGGCCACTGAAGCTTTCTTT	CASSSPGGRATEAFF
TRBV6-1	TRBJ2-5	-	14	TRBD1	TGTGCCAGCAGGACGGACAGGGGGCGAGAGACCCAGTACTTC	CASRTDRGRETQYF
TRBV10-3	TRBJ1-2	-	13	-	TGTGCCATCGGGTCGGGGGTAGGACTTGGCTACACCTTC	CAIGSGVGLGYTF
TRBV19	TRBJ2-2	-	15	TRBD1	TGTGCCAGTAGTATAAACGCCAGGGGGCTAGGGGAGCTGTTTTTT	CASSINARGLGELFF
TRBV25-1	TRBJ2-5	-	15	TRBD1	TGTGCCAGCAGTGCCCGGACAGGGGGCTTGGAGACCCAGTACTTC	CASSARTGGLETQYF
TRBV28	TRBJ1-5	-	17	-	TGTGCCAGCAGTTTCTTCTCAGGGACCTTCTTTAATCAGCCCCAGCATTTT	CASSFFSGTFFNQPQHF
TRBV6-6	TRBJ2-7	-	12	-	TGTGCCAGCAGTAGGGCGCTATACGGGCAGTACTTC	CASSRALYGQYF
TRBV10-3	TRBJ2-2	-	15	TRBD2	TGTGCCATCAGTGACCGACTCCTAGCGGGGGGGGAGCTGTTTTTT	CAISDRLLAGGELFF
TRBV30	TRBJ1-1	-	11	-	TGTGCCTGGAGTGGGGGGATTGAAGCTTTCTTT	CAWSGGIEAFF
TRBV9	TRBJ2-2	-	12	-	TGTGCCAGCAGCGTAGTGTTCGGGGAGCTGTTTTTT	CASSVVFGELFF
TRBV28	TRBJ2-7	-	15	TRBD1	TGTGCCAGCAGCTCAGAAGGACAGGGCGAAGACGAGCAGTACTTC	CASSSEGQGEDEQYF
TRBV30	TRBJ1-5	-	14	TRBD1	TGTGCCTGGAGGTTGACAGGGAGCAATCAGCCCCAGCATTTT	CAWRLTGSNQPQHF
TRBV6-5	TRBJ2-7	-	14	TRBD1	TGTGCCAGCAGCCTACGACAGGGGGGCTACGAGCAGTACTTC	CASSLRQGGYEQYF
TRBV6-1	TRBJ2-7	-	14	-	TGTGCCAGCAGTACCCAAGCCGGGGGTTATGAGCAGTACTTC	CASSTQAGGYEQYF
TRBV6-6	TRBJ1-2	-	15	TRBD1	TGTGCCAGCACTGACCGGGACAGACGATTCTATGGCTACACCTTC	CASTDRDRRFYGYTF
TRBV28	TRBJ2-7	-	14	-	TGTGCCAGCAGTTTGAGGTGGGGTTCCTACGAGCAGTACTTC	CASSLRWGSYEQYF
TRBV5-4	TRBJ2-7	few	15	TRBD1	TGTGCCAGCAGCTCTGGGGGACAGGGTGGTTTCGAGCAGTACTTC	CASSSGGQGGFEQYF
TRBV29-1	TRBJ1-5	-	12	TRBD1	TGCAGCGTTGGACAGGGGAAACAGCCCCAGCATTTT	CSVGQGKQPQHF
TRBV4-3	TRBJ1-2	few	12	-	TGCGCCAGCAGCCAAGATCCGTATGGCTACACCTTC	CASSQDPYGYTF